The rows below give T cell receptor beta chains drawn from one sample of a study of T-cell memory formation after mild COVID-19. TCRdb processed the 5' RACE reads anew with MiXCR; each CDR3 protein has one entry. Here the sample spans 250,000 to 350,000 distinct CDR3 sequences, approximately 15% being singletons. Material for sequencing was PBMCs or a T cell subset sorted from them (not recorded which). These receptors all stem from a man between 18 and 35 years old who had mild COVID-19 (a few samples of this study predate the infection). Cell type and time point are not known. CDR3s include the opening cysteine and the closing phenylalanine or tryptophan. Each record gives: V gene, clone size, J gene, D gene, CDR3 DNA, CDR3 protein. The D gene is left open where the match is weak. Some rows mark clone size as missing; the rest say once, few, many or name a class of expanded clone.

TRBV27	NA	TRBJ2-5	NA	TGTGCCAGCAGTTTTTTAGGGGACAAAGGAGAGACCCAGTACTTC	CASSFLGDKGETQYF
TRBV7-3	few	TRBJ2-1	TRBD2	TGTGCCAGCAGCTCTGGGACTAGCGGGGGGGCCCTCTACAATGAGCAGTTCTTC	CASSSGTSGGALYNEQFF
TRBV7-2	many	TRBJ1-4	TRBD1	TGTGCCAGCAGACTCCAGGGGGCTGCTAATGAAAAACTGTTTTTT	CASRLQGAANEKLFF
TRBV10-3	NA	TRBJ2-3	NA	TGTGCCATCAGTGAGACCACACTAGTTCCAGATACGCAGTATTTT	CAISETTLVPDTQYF
TRBV20-1	NA	TRBJ2-4	NA	TGCAGTGCTAGAGATGGGGGGACGAAAGCCAAAAACATTCAGTACTTC	CSARDGGTKAKNIQYF
TRBV12-3/TRBV12-4	few	TRBJ1-2	NA	TGTGCCAGCAGTTTAGACGGGCGGATCTCTAACTATGGCTACACCTTC	CASSLDGRISNYGYTF
TRBV28	NA	TRBJ2-5	NA	TGTGCCAGCAGTTTTACAGGGCGCCAAGAGACCCAGTACTTC	CASSFTGRQETQYF
TRBV7-9	many	TRBJ2-3	NA	TGTGCCAGCGGTCCGAGAGGTTTTGGGACAGATACGCAGTATTTT	CASGPRGFGTDTQYF
TRBV20-1	NA	TRBJ2-3	TRBD2	TGCAGTGCTAGTCCCGGGGGGGATGCAGATACGCAGTATTTT	CSASPGGDADTQYF
TRBV20-1	few	TRBJ2-4	NA	TGCAGTGCTAGAACAGGGCTGAGCAAAAACATTCAGTACTTC	CSARTGLSKNIQYF
TRBV10-3	few	TRBJ2-3	NA	TGTGCCACCCGCCAACGGGGGGCGGAAGATACGCAGTATTTT	CATRQRGAEDTQYF
TRBV15	few	TRBJ2-1	TRBD2	TGTGCCACCAGCAGTAGCGGGGGCGGGTACAATGAGCAGTTCTTC	CATSSSGGGYNEQFF
TRBV18	NA	TRBJ2-7	NA	TGTGCCAGCTCACCGGCCGAAAGCTACGAGCAGTACTTC	CASSPAESYEQYF
TRBV6-4	many	TRBJ2-1	NA	TGTGCCAGCAGTGACGACGACAGAGCTCCCTACAATGAGCAGTTCTTC	CASSDDDRAPYNEQFF
TRBV4-2	few	TRBJ2-1	NA	TGTGCCAGCAGCCAGGACAGTTTCAATGAGCAGTTCTTC	CASSQDSFNEQFF
TRBV27	few	TRBJ2-5	NA	TGTGCCAGCAGTTTAGGGAAACCGGAGACCCAGTACTTC	CASSLGKPETQYF
TRBV27	NA	TRBJ1-2	NA	TGTGCCAGCAGAAGATCCGGCGCTCGGGGGGTGGGCTATGGCTACACCTTC	CASRRSGARGVGYGYTF
TRBV4-3	NA	TRBJ2-7	TRBD1	TGCGCCAGCAGCCGTGGACAGGGGGCTTTCGAGCAGTACTTC	CASSRGQGAFEQYF
TRBV19	few	TRBJ2-5	TRBD1	TGTGCCAGTAGTATTTCAGGGGGCGTGGAGACCCAGTACTTC	CASSISGGVETQYF
TRBV5-1	few	TRBJ2-1	NA	TGCGCCAGCAGCAAGGGGACCGGGGGTGGTGAGCAGTTCTTC	CASSKGTGGGEQFF
TRBV18	few	TRBJ2-5	TRBD2	TGTGCCAGCTCACCATCAGCGGGGGCCACCTGGTATAGTGAGACCCAGTACTTC	CASSPSAGATWYSETQYF
TRBV4-1	NA	TRBJ2-6	NA	TGCGCCAGCAGCCCATGGGGGCTTGGGGCCAACGTCCTGACTTTC	CASSPWGLGANVLTF
TRBV4-2	NA	TRBJ1-4	NA	TGTGCCAGCAGCCAAGATTATGCTGCAACTAATGAAAAACTGTTTTTT	CASSQDYAATNEKLFF
TRBV20-1	NA	TRBJ2-5	TRBD2	TGCAGTGCTCCAGGACTAGGCCAAGAGACCCAGTACTTC	CSAPGLGQETQYF
TRBV12-3/TRBV12-4	NA	TRBJ1-1	NA	TGTGCCAGCAGTCTCTATACCGGGGCGCCTGAAGCTTTCTTT	CASSLYTGAPEAFF
TRBV6-5	NA	TRBJ1-4	NA	TGTGCCAGCAGTCGGGGGATATCGGGGCCTAATGAAAAACTGTTTTTT	CASSRGISGPNEKLFF
TRBV11-3	few	TRBJ2-3	NA	TGTGCCAGCAGCTTAGTATTTGGTCCGCAGTCCACAGATACGCAGTATTTT	CASSLVFGPQSTDTQYF
TRBV12-3/TRBV12-4	NA	TRBJ2-5	TRBD2	TGTGCCAGCAGCCCCTCGAGCGGGGGGGAGACCCAGTACTTC	CASSPSSGGETQYF
TRBV9	few	TRBJ1-2	NA	TGTGCCAGCAGCCCCATGAACTATGGCTACACCTTC	CASSPMNYGYTF
TRBV24-1	NA	TRBJ2-5	NA	TGTGCCACCAGTGCAGGGGGGAGGGAGACCCAGTACTTC	CATSAGGRETQYF
TRBV4-2	many	TRBJ2-1	NA	TGTGCCAGCAGCCAAGATCAAGGCGACAATGAGCAGTTCTTC	CASSQDQGDNEQFF
TRBV5-1	NA	TRBJ1-2	TRBD1	TGCGCCAGCAGCGACCGACAGGGACTCTATGGCTACACCTTC	CASSDRQGLYGYTF
TRBV7-3	many	TRBJ1-1	NA	TGTGCCAGCTCGGGACACTACACTGAAGCTTTCTTT	CASSGHYTEAFF
TRBV6-5	NA	TRBJ2-2	TRBD2	TGTGCCAGCAGCATGACTAGCGGGGATATTAACACCGGGGAGCTGTTTTTT	CASSMTSGDINTGELFF
TRBV12-3/TRBV12-4	NA	TRBJ2-7	TRBD1	TGTGCCAGCAGTCGTGACAGGGGGCTCGAGCAGTACTTC	CASSRDRGLEQYF
TRBV18	many	TRBJ2-3	TRBD2	TGTGCCAGCTCACCTTCAAGCGGGGGAGATACGCAGTATTTT	CASSPSSGGDTQYF
TRBV27	NA	TRBJ1-3	TRBD1	TGTGCCACCTTTCGGGACAGCGGAGGAAACACCATATATTTT	CATFRDSGGNTIYF
TRBV2	many	TRBJ1-1	NA	TGTGCCGTTAGGGGTAACACTGAAGCTTTCTTT	CAVRGNTEAFF
TRBV4-3	NA	TRBJ1-2	NA	TGCGCCAGCAGCCAAGGCAGGCTATATGGCTACACCTTC	CASSQGRLYGYTF
TRBV5-1	NA	TRBJ1-3	NA	TGCGCCAGCAGCTTCCAGGGCCTCTCTGGAAACACCATATATTTT	CASSFQGLSGNTIYF
TRBV9	few	TRBJ1-2	NA	TGTGCCAGCAGCGTAGGGGACTGGAACTATGGCTACACCTTC	CASSVGDWNYGYTF
TRBV12-3/TRBV12-4	many	TRBJ2-2	NA	TGTGCCAGCAGTTTCGGGGGCTCCGGGGAGCTGTTTTTT	CASSFGGSGELFF
TRBV12-3/TRBV12-4	few	TRBJ1-1	NA	TGTGCCAGTGGCGGAAGGATCACTGAAGCTTTCTTT	CASGGRITEAFF
TRBV28	many	TRBJ2-1	NA	TGTGCCAGCAACAGGGCCGATGAGCAGTTCTTC	CASNRADEQFF
TRBV10-3	NA	TRBJ1-6	NA	TGTGCCATCGGCCGGGAAAATTCACCCCTCCACTTT	CAIGRENSPLHF